The present T cell receptor (beta chain) was sequenced within a study of identical twins. Findings of the study overall: Part of the zero-insertion signal could reflect confounding by invariant MAIT and iNKT cells.

For this clonotype: Its antigen is not known. An end of the junction does not agree with germline; a read error may underlie this.

Everyone who donated was a healthy Caucasian. A single record per CDR3 protein comes from TCRdb applying MiXCR to the 5' RACE reads. The sample records more than 1.5 million distinct CDR3 sequences, more than 30% being singletons. CDR1 is LGHNA, CDR2 YNFKEQ, per germline. The CDR3 has 17 amino acids. The sequenced sample consisted of cord blood. The V and J genes are TRBV4-2 and TRBJ2-1; the D gene is possibly TRBD2 (7 bases). The receptor comes from a newborn girl in good health. CDR3 residues: CASSQDRGTIPYNGQFF. The DNA for the CDR3 is TGTGCCAGCAGCCAAGATAGGGGGACTATCCCGTACAATGGGCAGTTCTTC.